One and the same sample provided the 30 T cell receptor beta chains below, sequenced in a study of PD-1 blockade in classical Hodgkin lymphoma. The repertoire was sequenced with immunoSEQ multiplex PCR; TCRdb's copy has only in-frame clones and lacks some. The sample includes more than 75,000 clones, roughly 91% of them seen just once. Sample time point: cycle 4 day 1 (C4D1), after 6 weeks of nivolumab. Each of the patients experienced relapse following autologous stem cell transplantation, and their brentuximab vedotin exposure differed. Specimen: peripheral blood mononuclear cells (PBMCs), collected before the fourth cycle of nivolumab. The source is a human donor with classical Hodgkin lymphoma.

This chain joins TRBV27 and TRBJ2-4; no firm D call. Between the trimmed V and J ends, which lost 2 bases and 2 bases, there was a span of 13 bases. This CDR3 is 16 amino acids long. From germline, CDR1 is MNHEY and CDR2 SMNVEV (reference sequence). This CDR3 is CASSLGPLTPKNIQYF. The CDR3 DNA reads as TGTGCCAGCAGTTTAGGACCTTTGACTCCCAAAAACATTCAGTACTTC.

The rearrangement links TRBV19 to TRBJ2-3; TRBD2 matches 7 bases. Per germline, CDR1 LNHDA and CDR2 SQIVND (reference sequence). The CDR3 length is 15 residues. V trimming: 6 bases; J trimming: 0 bases; junction bases outside the gene matches: 6. CDR3 bases: TGTGCCAGTAGACAACTAGCGCTGAGCACAGATACGCAGTATTTT. Translation gives CASRQLALSTDTQYF.

This rearrangement joins TRBV11-1 to TRBJ1-1; D is possibly TRBD1 (6 bases). Per the germline V gene, CDR1 is SGHAT and CDR2 is FQDESV (reference sequence). The CDR3 loop spans 15 amino acids. The V end was cut by 5 bases, the J end by 0 bases, with 13 bases between. This CDR3 reads CASSHRAGLNTEAFF. In nucleotides, the CDR3 is TGTGCCAGCAGCCACAGGGCCGGTCTGAACACTGAAGCTTTCTTT.

This chain connects TRBV6-6 to TRBJ1-2; 7 nucleotides align to TRBD1. Germline trimming cut 5 bases from V and 4 bases from J; bases unmatched to any gene: 7. Germline assignment: CDR1 MNHNY and CDR2 SVGAGI (reference sequence). This CDR3 is 14 amino acids long. The CDR3 region has the DNA TGTGCCAGCAGTGGGCCTCGGACAGGCTATGGCTACACCTTC. Translating gives CASSGPRTGYGYTF.

The J gene is TRBJ2-2, the V gene TRBV9; D remains ambiguous. The CDR3 has 11 amino acids. Between the trimmed V and J ends, which lost 8 bases and 6 bases, there was a span of 8 bases. Germline-derived CDR1 and CDR2 are SGDLS and YYNGEE. The CDR3 DNA reads TGTGCCAGTACCGCCTCCGGGGAGCTGTTTTTT. Protein sequence: CASTASGELFF.

The J gene is TRBJ2-7, the V gene TRBV30; 7 nucleotides line up with TRBD2. The length of the CDR3 is 14 residues. CDR1 and CDR2 from the germline V gene are GTSNPN and SVGIG (reference sequence). With 3 bases clipped from V and 2 bases from J, the junction kept 7 bases outside the gene matches. The CDR3 DNA reads as TGTGCCTGGAGCCCCGGGACTAAGACCTACGAGCAGTACTTC. Translating it yields CAWSPGTKTYEQYF.

V and J are TRBV27 and TRBJ2-1; 9 bases fit TRBD2. Germline V CDR1 and CDR2: MNHEY, SMNVEV (reference sequence). The CDR3 length is 16 residues. The trim removed 6 bases at V and 5 bases at J, leaving 11 bases unmatched. For the CDR3, the DNA is TGTGCCAGCAGCTTGGCGGGACTAGCAAAAAACAATGAGCAGTTCTTC. Amino acid sequence: CASSLAGLAKNNEQFF.

This clone came up once. The V call is TRBV9, the J call TRBJ1-1, with D possibly matching TRBD1 (5 bases). The CDR3 consists of 14 residues. V was pared by 0 bases and J by 4 bases, with 10 bases between. Germline lookup yields CDR1 SGDLS and CDR2 YYNGEE. CDR3 bases: TGTGCCAGCAGCGTAGGCTCTGGGGCCACTGAAGCTTTCTTT. It is translated as CASSVGSGATEAFF. Using reference TRBV9 and TRBJ1-1 for the parts outside the CDR3, the full variable domain is DSGVTQTPKHLITATGQRVTLRCSPRSGDLSVYWYQQSLDQGLQFLIQYYNGEERAKGNILERFSAQQFPDLHSELNLSSLELGDSALYFCASSVGSGATEAFFGQGTRLTVV.

The chain uses TRBV28 and TRBJ2-7; 8 bases match TRBD1. The trim removed 6 bases at V and 3 bases at J, leaving 10 bases unmatched. The CDR3 runs 15 residues. CDR1 MDHEN and CDR2 SYDVKM come from the germline V gene. CDR3 bases: TGTGCCAGCAGGACTCCCGGGACAGGTTACTACGAGCAGTACTTC. It codes for CASRTPGTGYYEQYF.

V usage is TRBV27 and J usage is TRBJ1-1; D gene unclear. The V gene's germline CDR1 is MNHEY and CDR2 SMNVEV (reference sequence). V gave up 2 bases and J gave up 1 base, with 5 bases separating them. The CDR3 is 13 residues long. The CDR3 protein is CASSLMANTEAFF. The CDR3 DNA is TGTGCCAGCAGTTTAATGGCGAACACTGAAGCTTTCTTT.

In DNA, the CDR3 is TGTGCCAGTAATTTGGGACTTTCGCGCAGTGAGCAGTTCTTC. It translates to CASNLGLSRSEQFF. The genes are TRBV19 and TRBJ2-1; the D gene is possibly TRBD2 (6 bases). The CDR3 is made up of 14 amino acids. V lost 7 bases and J 9 bases, leaving 19 bases between the germline ends. Germline V gene data show CDR1 as LNHDA and CDR2 as SQIVND (reference sequence).

This rearrangement joins TRBV25-1 to TRBJ2-3, with 9 positions matching TRBD1. The V gene's germline CDR1 is MGHDK and CDR2 SYGVNS. The V segment lost 3 bases and the J segment 3 bases; nucleotides outside the gene matches: 4. The CDR3 has 15 residues. The CDR3 DNA is TGTGCCAGCAGTGATCGGGACAGGGTGACAGATACGCAGTATTTT. Translated: CASSDRDRVTDTQYF.

The J gene is TRBJ1-1, the V gene TRBV5-4; 7 bases agree with TRBD1. Germline V gives CDR1 SGHNT, CDR2 YYREEE (reference sequence). The V segment lost 1 base and the J segment 3 bases; nucleotides outside the gene matches: 0. The CDR3 is 13 residues long. CDR3 region: CASSLQGDTEAFF. CDR3 nucleotides: TGTGCCAGCAGCTTGCAGGGGGACACTGAAGCTTTCTTT.

The chain has TRBV11-2 and TRBJ2-5; 8 bases map to TRBD1. The CDR3 extends over 15 amino acids. Trimming removed 5 bases from V and 5 bases from J; junction bases left unmatched: 10. In germline, CDR1 is SGHAT, CDR2 FQNNGV. The CDR3 protein is CASSLRQGLLETQYF. CDR3 nucleotides: TGTGCCAGCAGCCTCCGACAGGGGCTGCTGGAGACCCAGTACTTC.

V gene TRBV2 combines with J gene TRBJ1-1; the D gene is possibly TRBD1 (5 bases). Trimming cost V 3 bases and J 8 bases, with 7 bases left between them. The germline CDR1 and CDR2 sequences are SNHLY and FYNNEI. The CDR3 has 11 residues. The CDR3 protein is CASSETAEAFF. CDR3 bases: TGTGCCAGCAGTGAGACAGCAGAAGCTTTCTTT. Filled out from reference TRBV2 and TRBJ1-1, the complete variable domain reads EPEVTQTPSHQVTQMGQEVILRCVPISNHLYFYWYRQILGQKVEFLVSFYNNEISEKSEIFDDQFSVERPDGSNFTLKIRSTKLEDSAMYFCASSETAEAFFGQGTRLTVV.

The chain recombines TRBV6-4 with TRBJ2-1; 12 bases match TRBD2. Losses at the gene ends were 8 bases for V and 4 bases for J; bases not matched to a gene: 18. Germline lookup yields CDR1 MRHNA and CDR2 SNTAGT. The CDR3 contains 19 residues. The CDR3 region is CASADGLAGRAPSYNEQFF. CDR3 coding DNA: TGTGCCAGCGCCGACGGACTAGCGGGAAGGGCCCCCTCATACAATGAGCAGTTCTTC.

The V gene is TRBV11-2, the J gene TRBJ2-2; TRBD2 might be the D (5 bases). The CDR3 runs to 14 residues. V was pared by 2 bases and J by 4 bases, with 8 bases between. Germline V gives CDR1 SGHAT, CDR2 FQNNGV. CDR3 amino acids: CASSLTGVTGELFF. Here the CDR3 DNA reads TGTGCCAGCAGCTTAACCGGGGTCACCGGGGAGCTGTTTTTT.

This clone was observed a single time. V gene TRBV19 combines with J gene TRBJ2-7, with TRBD1 as a possible D gene (6 bases). There are 13 residues in the CDR3. V was cut by 4 bases and J by 3 bases, with 10 bases left in between. CDR1 and CDR2 from the germline V gene are LNHDA and SQIVND (reference sequence). CDR3 protein: CASSRGQIYEQYF. The CDR3 nucleotides are TGTGCCAGTAGTAGGGGACAAATCTACGAGCAGTACTTC.

This clone was picked up a small number of times. The chain joins TRBV9 to TRBJ1-3, with no clear D. CDR1 is SGDLS and CDR2 is YYNGEE in the germline V gene. V dropped 2 bases and J dropped 0 bases, with 18 bases sitting between them. CDR3 length equals 18 residues. CDR3 bases: TGTGCCAGCAGCGTGTTGGGCAGCTCAACCATCTCTGGAAACACCATATATTTT. The encoded protein is CASSVLGSSTISGNTIYF.

The J gene is TRBJ2-7, the V gene TRBV27, with D possibly called TRBD1 or TRBD2 (5 bases each). Per the germline V gene, CDR1 is MNHEY and CDR2 is SMNVEV (reference sequence). The germline V and J ends were trimmed by 3 bases and 0 bases, with 12 bases remaining between them. The CDR3 consists of 15 residues. CDR3 nucleotides: TGTGCCAGCAGTTTGGGGGACCGAAGCTCCTACGAGCAGTACTTC. The encoded protein is CASSLGDRSSYEQYF.

The rearrangement joins TRBV9 to TRBJ1-1, with 7 bases identical to TRBD1. Trimming cost V 3 bases and J 1 base; bases outside gene matches: 9. The germline V gene has CDR1 SGDLS and CDR2 YYNGEE. The CDR3 has 16 amino acids. The CDR3: CASSAHRDSSNTEAFF. As DNA, the CDR3 is TGTGCCAGCAGCGCCCACCGGGACAGCTCGAACACTGAAGCTTTCTTT.

This chain links TRBV7-8 with TRBJ1-1, with TRBD1 matching 10 bases. Germline assignment: CDR1 SGHVS and CDR2 FQNEAQ. The CDR3 consists of 15 residues. The V segment lost 5 bases and the J segment 1 base; nucleotides outside the gene matches: 4. The CDR3, as DNA: TGTGCCAGCAGCCGGGACAGGGGAAGGAACACTGAAGCTTTCTTT. Translating it yields CASSRDRGRNTEAFF.

The rearrangement joins TRBV9 to TRBJ1-2, with TRBD1 matching over 9 bases. This CDR3 region has 15 residues. Trimming took 3 bases from V and 1 from J; bases not matched to a gene: 4. CDR1 and CDR2 from the germline V gene are SGDLS and YYNGEE. The CDR3 DNA is TGTGCCAGCAGCGCGGAGGACAGGGGTAACTATGGCTACACCTTC. Its translation: CASSAEDRGNYGYTF.

In the case of this clone: The junction differs from germline at one of its ends, possibly a read error. The chain employs TRBV4-2 and TRBJ2-7, with D unresolved. Germline V gives CDR1 LGHNA, CDR2 YNFKEQ. This CDR3 is built from 14 residues. CDR3 bases: TGTGCCAGCAGCCAAGATCTATTTTTACCCGAGGAGCACTTC. Translated: CASSQDLFLPEEHF.

This chain connects TRBV29-1 to TRBJ1-3; TRBD1 matches at 9 bases. Germline V gene data show CDR1 as SQVTM and CDR2 as ANQGSEA. Unmatched junction bases numbered 3, after V lost 6 bases and J lost 3 bases. The CDR3 extends over 13 amino acids. The CDR3, as DNA: TGCAGCGTCTGGACAGGGGATGGAAACACCATATATTTT. The encoded protein is CSVWTGDGNTIYF.

CDR3 DNA: TGCAGCGTCGCTCGACTAGCGGAGACCCAGTACTTC. Its protein is CSVARLAETQYF. The chain carries TRBV29-1 and TRBJ2-5, with 8 bases fitting TRBD2. The CDR3 contains 12 residues. Germline CDR1 reads SQVTM; CDR2 reads ANQGSEA. V lost 6 bases to trimming and J lost 5 bases; unmatched junction nucleotides: 5.

This chain connects TRBV18 to TRBJ1-5, with unresolved D. The CDR3 consists of 15 residues. In germline, CDR1 is KGHSH, CDR2 LQKENI. V lost 3 bases and J lost 2, with 11 bases in between. In DNA, the CDR3 is TGTGCCAGCTCACCTGGAAACGACGGCAATCAGCCCCAGCATTTT. Translating it yields CASSPGNDGNQPQHF.

In its sample, this clone was seen a few times. The chain is built from TRBV28 and TRBJ1-2; D call uncertain. The CDR3 runs 14 residues. The V gene lost 10 bases and the J gene lost 7 bases, with 22 bases spanning the gap. Germline V gene lookup returns CDR1 MDHEN and CDR2 SYDVKM. CDR3 sequence (DNA): TGTGCCATTTACCCGGGCCCCTCCTCGGGTGGCTACACCTTC. Translated, it gives CAIYPGPSSGGYTF.

For the CDR3, the DNA is TGTGCCAGTAATGGGAGGAGGGGGTCCCAAGAGACCCAGTACTTC. It specifies CASNGRRGSQETQYF. The J gene is TRBJ2-5, the V gene TRBV19; D is possibly TRBD1 or TRBD2 (6 bases each). This CDR3 comprises 15 residues. Between the trimmed V and J ends, which lost 7 bases and 1 base, there was a span of 16 bases. Germline CDR1 is LNHDA and CDR2 is SQIVND (reference sequence).

The chain recombines TRBV28 with TRBJ1-4, with 7 bases that match TRBD1. With 6 bases clipped from V and 8 bases from J, the junction kept 6 bases outside the gene matches. Per the germline V gene, CDR1 is MDHEN and CDR2 is SYDVKM. The CDR3 has 13 residues. For the CDR3, the DNA is TGTGCCAGCAGCCCAGGGACAGCCGAAAAACTGTTTTTT. Amino acid sequence: CASSPGTAEKLFF.